This T cell receptor beta chain is drawn from a study of T cell responses to AZD1222 COVID-19 vaccine. On the study more broadly: Second doses were pooled across both intervals (about 4 or about 12 weeks).

Study results and caveats: Females outnumbered males among donors, who were mostly white British; clonal diversity was possibly underestimated. Close to half of all spike-specific TCRs reportedly target regions of the variants that are unmutated. Just five to seven AZD1222 recipients tested seropositive at baseline.

Germline values: CDR1 MDHEN, CDR2 SYDVKM. This CDR3 is built from 14 residues. Between the trimmed V and J ends, which lost 3 bases and 7 bases, there was a span of 12 bases. This clone was seen just once. No antigen is known for it. The data were produced by immunoSEQ multiplex PCR, yet TCRdb's version contains in-frame clones alone and is incomplete. The data show about 110,000 clones, 70% to 90% seen once. Sequencing was performed on peripheral blood, taken on day 0 of AZD1222 vaccination. The chain has TRBV28 and TRBJ1-4; the D is unclear. The receptor was derived from an adult in good health. The CDR3 here is CASSLAVRSEKLFF. CDR3 sequence (DNA): TGTGCCAGCAGTTTGGCCGTGAGGAGTGAAAAACTGTTTTTT. Filled out from reference TRBV28 and TRBJ1-4, the complete variable domain reads DVKVTQSSRYLVKRTGEKVFLECVQDMDHENMFWYRQDPGLGLRLIYFSYDVKMKEKGDIPEGYSVSREKKERFSLILESASTNQTSMYLCASSLAVRSEKLFFGSGTQLSVL.